The rows below give T cell receptor beta chains drawn from one sample of a study of blood T cells in healthy people across ages. TCRdb ran MiXCR on the 5' RACE reads and lists one entry per CDR3 protein. The table lists around 1,500,000 distinct CDR3 sequences, approximately 38% of them singletons, with roughly 7.9% in the top ten. The specimen was blood. These receptors all come from a woman under 30 in good health. The CDR3 runs from the conserved cysteine through the conserved F or W. The D gene is left open where the match is weak. Some rows have no size entry. The others give once, few or many, or a class for an expanded clone.

J gene: TRBJ1-2; clone size: -; V gene: TRBV7-8; D gene: -; CDR3 protein: CTSSLESGGPLGYTF; CDR3 DNA: TGTACCAGCAGCTTAGAGTCGGGAGGACCTTTAGGCTACACCTTC
J gene: TRBJ2-7; clone size: many; V gene: TRBV9; D gene: -; CDR3 protein: CASSVDGGIYEQYF; CDR3 DNA: TGTGCCAGCAGCGTAGACGGCGGGATCTACGAGCAGTACTTC
J gene: TRBJ2-3; clone size: -; V gene: TRBV3-1; D gene: -; CDR3 protein: CASGMGSTDTQYF; CDR3 DNA: TGTGCCAGCGGGATGGGGAGCACAGATACGCAGTATTTT
J gene: TRBJ2-1; clone size: once; V gene: TRBV5-1; D gene: -; CDR3 protein: CASSWGGADYNEQFF; CDR3 DNA: TGCGCCAGCAGCTGGGGGGGGGCCGACTACAATGAGCAGTTCTTC
J gene: TRBJ1-3; clone size: few; V gene: TRBV7-9; D gene: -; CDR3 protein: CASSSPDSGNTIYF; CDR3 DNA: TGTGCCAGCAGCTCGCCGGACTCTGGAAACACCATATATTTT
J gene: TRBJ2-1; clone size: -; V gene: TRBV19; D gene: -; CDR3 protein: CASSMGPQGANEQFF; CDR3 DNA: TGTGCCAGTAGTATGGGTCCCCAAGGGGCCAATGAGCAGTTCTTC
J gene: TRBJ1-5; clone size: -; V gene: TRBV12-3/TRBV12-4; D gene: -; CDR3 protein: CASSLATANQPQHF; CDR3 DNA: TGTGCCAGCAGTTTAGCGACCGCTAATCAGCCCCAGCATTTT
J gene: TRBJ1-5; clone size: -; V gene: TRBV6-6; D gene: -; CDR3 protein: CASSKGSSNQPQHF; CDR3 DNA: TGTGCCAGCAGTAAGGGCAGTAGCAATCAGCCCCAGCATTTT
J gene: TRBJ1-6; clone size: -; V gene: TRBV20-1; D gene: -; CDR3 protein: CSARDGVSPLHF; CDR3 DNA: TGCAGTGCTAGGGACGGGGTTTCACCCCTCCACTTT
J gene: TRBJ1-5; clone size: -; V gene: TRBV15; D gene: TRBD1; CDR3 protein: CATRRPGTGDNQPQHF; CDR3 DNA: TGTGCCACCAGAAGACCCGGGACAGGGGACAATCAGCCCCAGCATTTT
J gene: TRBJ2-1; clone size: -; V gene: TRBV21-1; D gene: -; CDR3 protein: CASNLTAGYEQFF; CDR3 DNA: TGTGCCAGCAACCTAACGGCCGGCTATGAGCAGTTCTTC
J gene: TRBJ1-1; clone size: -; V gene: TRBV29-1; D gene: -; CDR3 protein: CSAEKGMNTEAFF; CDR3 DNA: TGCAGCGCTGAGAAAGGGATGAACACTGAAGCTTTCTTT